Listed below are T cell receptor beta chains from one sample, sequenced in a study of blood T cell repertoires in COVID-19. Assay used: immunoSEQ multiplex PCR; TCRdb lists only in-frame clones, some missing. The data contain 450,000 to 500,000 clones, 75% to 90% of them singletons. The sequencing sample was made of peripheral blood. The receptor set was obtained from a human donor in a cohort sampled during active COVID-19. The CDR3 runs from the conserved cysteine through the conserved F or W. A D gene is named only where the DNA matches it firmly. The listing skips clone size in some rows; elsewhere it reads once, few, many or a size class.

size: -; V: TRBV19; D: -; J: TRBJ2-3; CDR3: CASSQILGLTDTQYF; DNA: TGTGCCAGCAGCCAAATACTAGGGCTCACAGATACGCAGTATTTT
size: -; V: TRBV5-1; D: -; J: TRBJ1-5; CDR3: CARSRSGGDDQPQHF; DNA: TGCGCCCGCAGCCGGTCGGGGGGGGACGATCAGCCCCAGCATTTT
size: -; V: TRBV5-1; D: TRBD2; J: TRBJ2-5; CDR3: CASSLGMRTSGGKETQYF; DNA: TGCGCCAGCAGCTTGGGAATGAGAACTAGCGGGGGAAAGGAGACCCAGTACTTC
size: once; V: TRBV10-3; D: TRBD2; J: TRBJ2-3; CDR3: CAISGASGTTDTQYF; DNA: TGTGCCATCAGTGGGGCTAGCGGGACTACAGATACGCAGTATTTT
size: few; V: TRBV7-9; D: -; J: TRBJ1-6; CDR3: CASSPLWGDNSPLHF; DNA: TGTGCCAGCAGCCCGTTATGGGGGGACAATTCACCCCTCCACTTT
size: -; V: TRBV11-3; D: -; J: TRBJ2-3; CDR3: CASSPGGKVDTQYF; DNA: TGTGCCAGCAGCCCCGGAGGGAAGGTTGATACGCAGTATTTT
size: -; V: TRBV27; D: TRBD1; J: TRBJ1-1; CDR3: CASSFPGGGTEAFF; DNA: TGTGCCAGCAGTTTCCCAGGGGGCGGGACTGAAGCTTTCTTT
size: -; V: TRBV13; D: -; J: TRBJ2-1; CDR3: CASSLGRLAGYNEQFF; DNA: TGTGCCAGCAGCTTAGGCCGGCTAGCTGGCTACAATGAGCAGTTCTTC
size: -; V: TRBV4-2; D: -; J: TRBJ2-1; CDR3: CASSQGAPESYNEQFF; DNA: TGTGCCAGCAGCCAAGGGGCCCCAGAGTCCTACAATGAGCAGTTCTTC
size: -; V: TRBV5-1; D: -; J: TRBJ1-3; CDR3: CASSLGPLSSGNTIYF; DNA: TGCGCCAGCAGCTTGGGCCCTTTGAGCTCTGGAAACACCATATATTTT
size: once; V: TRBV5-8; D: -; J: TRBJ2-1; CDR3: CASSLDGSFYNEQFF; DNA: TGTGCCAGCAGCTTGGACGGGAGTTTCTACAATGAGCAGTTCTTC
size: once; V: TRBV5-1; D: TRBD2; J: TRBJ2-3; CDR3: CASSPGGAGSTDTQYF; DNA: TGCGCCAGCAGCCCGGGGGGGGCGGGAAGCACAGATACGCAGTATTTT
size: -; V: TRBV6-4; D: -; J: TRBJ1-6; CDR3: CASSGDSSYNSPLHF; DNA: TGTGCCAGCAGTGGTGATAGCTCCTATAATTCACCCCTCCACTTT
size: -; V: TRBV29-1; D: TRBD1; J: TRBJ1-1; CDR3: CSVEVAGGGTEAFF; DNA: TGCAGCGTTGAAGTGGCAGGGGGCGGGACTGAAGCTTTCTTT
size: few; V: TRBV4-2; D: TRBD1; J: TRBJ2-6; CDR3: CASSQEWAGGTGVSGANVLTF; DNA: TGTGCCAGCAGCCAAGAATGGGCAGGCGGGACAGGGGTCTCTGGGGCCAACGTCCTGACTTTC
size: -; V: TRBV6-5; D: TRBD2; J: TRBJ2-7; CDR3: CASSRLAETPYEQYF; DNA: TGTGCCAGCAGTCGACTAGCGGAAACTCCCTACGAGCAGTACTTC
size: once; V: TRBV5-1; D: TRBD1; J: TRBJ1-1; CDR3: CASSRGGEQGINTEAFF; DNA: TGCGCCAGCAGCCGAGGGGGCGAACAGGGGATAAACACTGAAGCTTTCTTT
size: -; V: TRBV23-1; D: TRBD2; J: TRBJ2-2; CDR3: CASSCTSGRATGELFF; DNA: TGCGCCAGCAGTTGTACTAGCGGGAGGGCGACCGGGGAGCTGTTTTTT
size: few; V: TRBV3-1/TRBV3-2; D: -; J: TRBJ2-2; CDR3: CASSQEKGHIANTGELFF; DNA: TGTGCCAGCAGCCAAGAAAAGGGACACATCGCGAACACCGGGGAGCTGTTTTTT
size: -; V: TRBV18; D: TRBD1; J: TRBJ2-1; CDR3: CASSPPGQRVYNEQFF; DNA: TGTGCCAGCTCACCACCGGGACAGAGAGTCTACAATGAGCAGTTCTTC
size: -; V: TRBV28; D: -; J: TRBJ1-2; CDR3: CASRVGGIDDYYGYTF; DNA: TGTGCCAGCAGGGTAGGAGGGATTGATGACTACTATGGCTACACCTTC
size: -; V: TRBV29-1; D: TRBD2; J: TRBJ2-7; CDR3: CSVAGLAGVDSSYEQYF; DNA: TGCAGCGTCGCGGGACTAGCGGGAGTCGATAGCTCCTACGAGCAGTACTTC
size: -; V: TRBV6-4; D: TRBD2; J: TRBJ2-1; CDR3: CASRLEAGGSYNEQFF; DNA: TGTGCCAGCAGACTGGAGGCGGGAGGAAGCTACAATGAGCAGTTCTTC
size: -; V: TRBV5-1; D: TRBD1; J: TRBJ1-1; CDR3: CASSLRPGGADTEAFF; DNA: TGCGCCAGCAGCTTGAGGCCAGGGGGCGCGGACACTGAAGCTTTCTTT
size: -; V: TRBV11-2; D: -; J: TRBJ1-1; CDR3: CASSLVLGGANTEAFF; DNA: TGTGCCAGCAGCTTAGTTCTCGGGGGGGCGAACACTGAAGCTTTCTTT
size: -; V: TRBV7-9; D: -; J: TRBJ1-1; CDR3: CATAVGTEAFF; DNA: TGTGCCACCGCGGTAGGCACTGAAGCTTTCTTT